The 18 T cell receptor beta chains below come from one sample, sequenced in a study of blood T cell repertoires in COVID-19. Sequencing used immunoSEQ multiplex PCR; TCRdb keeps in-frame clones, though not all of them. Altogether a few hundred thousand clones are present, more than 80% being singletons, with the ten largest covering over 1%. The sequencing sample was made of peripheral blood. These receptors all come from a woman in her twenties or thirties with COVID-19, enrolled during active disease.

This clone was counted a few times. The J gene is TRBJ1-3, the V gene TRBV5-6; 7 nucleotides line up with TRBD1. The CDR3 has 17 amino acids. The junction had 10 bases not matched to a gene; V was cut back by 4 bases and J by 0 bases. Germline assignment: CDR1 SGHDT and CDR2 YYEEEE. The CDR3 DNA sequence: TGTGCCAGCAGCCCGACCCGACAGGGCGTCTCTGGAAACACCATATATTTT. Protein: CASSPTRQGVSGNTIYF.

This clone has a single count. Other DNA sequences in the sample encode the same CDR3. The rearrangement uses TRBV9 and TRBJ2-3; 8 bases are a match to TRBD2. The V gene end was trimmed by 3 bases and the J gene end by 2 bases; junction bases not matched to a gene: 5. CDR3 size: 15 residues. Germline-derived CDR1 and CDR2 are SGDLS and YYNGEE. The CDR3 nucleotides read TGTGCCAGCAGCGCAAGCGGGGGCGACACAGATACGCAGTATTTT. Translation gives CASSASGGDTDTQYF.

J is TRBJ2-3 and V is TRBV2; TRBD2 aligns across 8 bases. There are 15 residues in the CDR3. The V gene's germline CDR1 is SNHLY and CDR2 FYNNEI. J gave up 2 bases and V 7 bases, and 8 bases lay outside the gene matches. The DNA of the CDR3 is TGTGCCAGCAAGGCACTAGCGGCACTCACAGATACGCAGTATTTT. Translation: CASKALAALTDTQYF.

This sequence joins TRBV13 and TRBJ2-7; the D gene is possibly TRBD1 (5 bases). V lost 5 bases to trimming and J lost 2 bases, with 16 bases between them. Germline values: CDR1 PRHDT, CDR2 FYEKMQ (reference sequence). This CDR3 has 15 residues. The CDR3 bases are TGTGCCAGCAGCGGGGCTTTGGGCGGAGCCTACGAGCAGTACTTC. It yields the protein CASSGALGGAYEQYF.

CDR3 DNA: TGCGCCAGCAGCTTACCGGGACTCAACACCGGGGAGCTGTTTTTT. Translation gives CASSLPGLNTGELFF. V is TRBV5-1 and J is TRBJ2-2; D is possibly TRBD2 (6 bases). Germline V CDR1 and CDR2: SGHRS, YFSETQ. The V and J ends lost 2 bases and 2 bases respectively, with 10 bases between them. CDR3 length: 15 residues.

This rearrangement joins TRBV2 to TRBJ1-1; D is possibly TRBD1 (5 bases). The CDR3 has 12 amino acids. Germline loops: CDR1 SNHLY, CDR2 FYNNEI. Deletions cut 8 bases from V and 5 bases from J, with 12 bases between. In DNA form, the CDR3 reads TGTGCCAGCCCAACGGGGGGAACTGAAGCTTTCTTT. Its protein is CASPTGGTEAFF.

The chain couples TRBV4-3 to TRBJ2-1; D is ambiguous. The germline V gene encodes CDR1 LGHNA and CDR2 YSLEER. The V gene lost 3 bases and the J gene lost 3 bases, with 15 bases spanning the gap. This CDR3 comprises 16 residues. The CDR3 is CASSHGTVGGYNEQFF. DNA for the CDR3: TGCGCCAGCAGCCACGGTACAGTTGGTGGCTACAATGAGCAGTTCTTC.

This chain uses TRBV7-5 with TRBJ2-1; the table names TRBD2, a call not compared with the DNA. TRBV7-5 is listed as a pseudogene. This CDR3 is 16 amino acids long. The CDR3 nucleotides are TGTGCCAGAAGCTTAGGGGAGACTAGCGGTATCAATGAGCAGTTCTTC. Encoded protein: CARSLGETSGINEQFF.

This rearrangement joins TRBV29-1 to TRBJ2-7, with 13 bases aligning to TRBD2. The J segment lost 4 bases and the V segment lost 5 bases, leaving 2 bases of the junction unmatched. The CDR3 consists of 13 residues. The V gene's germline CDR1 is SQVTM and CDR2 ANQGSEA. The CDR3 DNA follows: TGCAGCGTTCGGACTAGCGGGAGTTACGAGCAGTACTTC. Protein sequence: CSVRTSGSYEQYF.

This clone showed up just a few times. The chain couples TRBV5-4 to TRBJ1-5; weak D call: TRBD1 (6 bases). The V gene lost 3 bases and the J gene lost 3 bases, with 10 bases spanning the gap. The CDR3 length is 14 residues. CDR1 is SGHNT, CDR2 YYREEE, per germline (reference sequence). The CDR3 nucleotides read TGTGCCAGCAGCTCTGGGGACATCAATCAGCCCCAGCATTTT. Its protein is CASSSGDINQPQHF.

The rearrangement joins TRBV19 to TRBJ2-3; 13 bases align to TRBD2. The CDR3 is 16 residues long. Germline trimming cut 6 bases from V and 5 bases from J; bases unmatched to any gene: 8. The V gene's germline CDR1 is LNHDA and CDR2 SQIVND (reference sequence). The CDR3 DNA reads TGTGCCAGTAGAAGGACTAGCGGGGGAATCCAAGATACGCAGTATTTT. This sequence encodes CASRRTSGGIQDTQYF.

This clone was counted a few times. The chain has TRBV27 and TRBJ2-3; 10 bases agree with TRBD2. V lost 5 bases and J lost 0; bases outside the gene matches: 17. Germline CDR1 MNHEY, CDR2 SMNVEV (reference sequence). This CDR3 region has 20 residues. The CDR3 DNA follows: TGTGCCAGCAGTCCCCGAACCCCAGCGGGAGGGATCTCTAGCACAGATACGCAGTATTTT. Protein sequence: CASSPRTPAGGISSTDTQYF.

The J gene is TRBJ2-2, the V gene TRBV2, with 7 bases matching TRBD2. This CDR3 region has 15 residues. Germline trimming cut 4 bases from V and 1 base from J; bases unmatched to any gene: 3. Germline V CDR1 and CDR2: SNHLY, FYNNEI. DNA of the CDR3: TGTGCCAGCAGTGTGAAGCGGGGGAACACCGGGGAGCTGTTTTTT. Amino acids: CASSVKRGNTGELFF.

The V gene is TRBV5-4, the J gene TRBJ1-3, with D uncertain. CDR3 length: 16 residues. CDR1 and CDR2 (germline): SGHNT, YYREEE (reference sequence). Deletions cut 0 bases from V and 0 bases from J, with 10 bases between. The CDR3 DNA reads TGTGCCAGCAGCTTGGGGTCGGGGTACTCTGGAAACACCATATATTTT. It specifies CASSLGSGYSGNTIYF. Filled out from reference TRBV5-4 and TRBJ1-3, the complete variable domain reads ETGVTQSPTHLIKTRGQQVTLRCSSQSGHNTVSWYQQALGQGPQFIFQYYREEENGRGNFPPRFSGLQFPNYSSELNVNALELDDSALYLCASSLGSGYSGNTIYFGEGSWLTVV.

The chain is built from TRBV7-9 and TRBJ2-1; TRBD1 aligns across 8 bases. This CDR3 region has 15 residues. The germline CDR1 and CDR2 sequences are SEHNR and FQNEAQ (reference sequence). V was clipped by 7 bases and J by 2 bases; unmatched bases: 7. As DNA, the CDR3 is TGTGCCAGCACCAACCAGGGGGCCCCCTACAATGAGCAGTTCTTC. This translates into CASTNQGAPYNEQFF. The full variable domain, in which reference TRBV7-9 and TRBJ2-1 provide the parts outside the CDR3, is DTGVSQNPRHKITKRGQNVTFRCDPISEHNRLYWYRQTLGQGPEFLTYFQNEAQLEKSRLLSDRFSAERPKGSFSTLEIQRTEQGDSAMYLCASTNQGAPYNEQFFGPGTRLTVL.

This chain links TRBV10-3 with TRBJ2-1, with 8 bases fitting TRBD2. V dropped 8 bases and J dropped 6; count of bases not matched to a gene: 9. CDR1 is ENHRY and CDR2 is SYGVKD in the germline V gene. The CDR3 totals 14 residues. The CDR3 DNA reads as TGTGCCATCCGACCAGCGGGAGTGGGCAATGAGCAGTTCTTC. Translated, it gives CAIRPAGVGNEQFF.

V and J are TRBV6-1 and TRBJ2-3, with 15 bases matching TRBD2. CDR1 is MNHNS and CDR2 is SASEGT in the germline V gene. The CDR3 has 18 residues. V dropped 4 bases and J dropped 0; count of bases not matched to a gene: 5. CDR3 protein: CASSAWTSGRESTDTQYF. Here the CDR3 DNA reads TGTGCCAGCAGTGCCTGGACTAGCGGGAGGGAGAGCACAGATACGCAGTATTTT.

The chain combines TRBV27 with TRBJ2-2; tentative D call: TRBD1 (6 bases). This CDR3 is 16 amino acids long. V dropped 0 bases and J dropped 7 bases, with 15 bases sitting between them. Germline CDR1 is MNHEY and CDR2 is SMNVEV (reference sequence). The CDR3 here is CASSLSTQGGLGELFF. For the CDR3, the DNA is TGTGCCAGCAGTTTATCGACACAGGGTGGGCTCGGGGAGCTGTTTTTT.